These 16 T cell receptor beta chains originate from one sample sequenced in a study of STAT5B mutations in CD4+ large granular lymphocyte leukemia. Libraries were prepared by immunoSEQ multiplex PCR; TCRdb keeps only in-frame clonotypes and omits some of them. This table has 30,000 or so clones, about 89% appearing once. The sample consisted of CD4+ T cells from blood buffy coats. The receptors were gathered from a human donor in good health.

In this sample, this clone turned up once. The chain links TRBV11-2 to TRBJ2-1, with TRBD2 matching over 7 bases. The CDR3 runs to 18 residues. Trimming cost V 4 bases and J 3 bases; bases outside gene matches: 15. CDR1 and CDR2 from the germline V gene are SGHAT and FQNNGV. The CDR3 loop is CASSSLAVRESLYNEQFF. CDR3 DNA sequence: TGTGCCAGCAGCTCCCTGGCGGTGCGGGAGAGCCTCTACAATGAGCAGTTCTTC.

The V call is TRBV5-6, the J call TRBJ2-7; TRBD1 is a possible D gene (6 bases). The CDR3 consists of 14 residues. Germline CDR1 SGHDT, CDR2 YYEEEE. V dropped 2 bases and J dropped 3 bases, with 12 bases sitting between them. As DNA, the CDR3 is TGTGCCAGCAGCTTCAGGGGCCCGAACTACGAGCAGTACTTC. Translated, it gives CASSFRGPNYEQYF.

The J gene is TRBJ2-7, the V gene TRBV7-2, with no clear D. The V end was cut by 4 bases, the J end by 0 bases, with 7 bases between. The CDR3 loop spans 13 amino acids. Per the germline V gene, CDR1 is SGHTA and CDR2 is FQGNSA. The DNA of the CDR3 is TGTGCCAGCAGCTCTAGGGTCTCCTACGAGCAGTACTTC. Translation: CASSSRVSYEQYF.

This clone was found once. The genes are TRBV4-2 and TRBJ1-2; D remains unclear. In germline, CDR1 is LGHNA, CDR2 YNFKEQ. CDR3 length: 13 residues. Trimming removed 0 bases at V and 7 bases at J, with 9 bases between. The CDR3 DNA sequence: TGTGCCAGCAGCCAAGAAGAAGGGATTGGCTACACCTTC. The encoded protein is CASSQEEGIGYTF.

This clone was seen just once. The genes are TRBV29-1 and TRBJ2-7; 8 bases align to TRBD1. CDR1 and CDR2 from the germline V gene are SQVTM and ANQGSEA. This CDR3 spans 14 amino acids. J lost 6 bases, V lost 4 bases, and 11 bases had no gene match. DNA of the CDR3: TGCAGCGTTGTCGAGGACAGGGTACAGGGCGAGCAGTACTTC. Translation: CSVVEDRVQGEQYF.

This sequence joins TRBV10-3 and TRBJ1-1; 11 nucleotides line up with TRBD1. Trimming took 6 bases from V and 1 from J; bases not matched to a gene: 7. In germline, CDR1 is ENHRY, CDR2 SYGVKD. The CDR3 sequence is 16 residues long. CDR3 in amino acids: CAIRTGTGGPNTEAFF. In DNA form, the CDR3 reads TGTGCCATCAGAACCGGGACAGGGGGGCCGAACACTGAAGCTTTCTTT.

V is TRBV2 and J is TRBJ2-7; 7 positions agree with TRBD1. The germline gives CDR1 SNHLY, CDR2 FYNNEI. Unmatched junction bases numbered 5, after V lost 4 bases and J lost 2 bases. The CDR3 spans 14 residues. The CDR3 loop is CASSVGTAAYEQYF. The CDR3 DNA sequence: TGTGCCAGCAGTGTCGGGACAGCCGCCTACGAGCAGTACTTC. The variable domain in full, with the rest retrieved from reference TRBV2 and TRBJ2-7, is EPEVTQTPSHQVTQMGQEVILRCVPISNHLYFYWYRQILGQKVEFLVSFYNNEISEKSEIFDDQFSVERPDGSNFTLKIRSTKLEDSAMYFCASSVGTAAYEQYFGPGTRLTVT.

V gene TRBV12-5 combines with J gene TRBJ2-4, with TRBD1 as a possible D gene (6 bases). The CDR3 covers 15 residues. The germline V gene has CDR1 LGHNT and CDR2 FRNRAP. Trimming removed 4 bases from V and 3 bases from J, with 13 bases in between. CDR3 residues: CASGCNRVSKNIQYF. As DNA, the CDR3 is TGTGCTAGTGGTTGCAACAGGGTAAGCAAAAACATTCAGTACTTC.

This clone was seen a handful of times. The rearrangement joins TRBV29-1 to TRBJ1-2; 7 positions match TRBD1. The CDR3 extends over 12 amino acids. Germline CDR1 reads SQVTM; CDR2 reads ANQGSEA. Trimming removed 4 bases from V and 11 bases from J; junction bases left unmatched: 10. This chain's CDR3 is CSVVSGTAYYTF. In DNA, the CDR3 is TGCAGCGTTGTCTCGGGGACAGCCTATTACACCTTC. Full variable domain (missing parts from reference TRBV29-1 and TRBJ1-2): SAVISQKPSRDICQRGTSLTIQCQVDSQVTMMFWYRQQPGQSLTLIATANQGSEATYESGFVIDKFPISRPNLTFSTLTVSNMSPEDSSIYLCSVVSGTAYYTFGSGTRLTVV.

The chain couples TRBV9 to TRBJ1-2; 10 bases are shared with TRBD1. The CDR3 is 15 residues long. The germline V gene has CDR1 SGDLS and CDR2 YYNGEE. With V trimmed by 8 bases and J by 7 bases, 14 bases remained unmatched. The CDR3 DNA sequence: TGTGCCAGTACCCGCGGGGGGACAGGGGATGCTGGCTACACCTTC. Translated: CASTRGGTGDAGYTF.

This clone was found once. V is TRBV29-1 and J is TRBJ1-1, with TRBD1 as a possible D gene (6 bases). V was cut by 4 bases and J by 4 bases, with 16 bases left in between. Per the germline V gene, CDR1 is SQVTM and CDR2 is ANQGSEA. This CDR3 spans 14 amino acids. CDR3 residues: CSVVLGASGTEAFF. CDR3 nucleotides: TGCAGCGTTGTGTTGGGGGCGTCAGGCACTGAAGCTTTCTTT.

A few counts support this clone. The chain combines TRBV27 with TRBJ2-7, with 8 nucleotides matching TRBD2. Germline-derived CDR1 and CDR2 are MNHEY and SMNVEV (reference sequence). The trim removed 3 bases at V and 4 bases at J, leaving 8 bases unmatched. This CDR3 region has 15 residues. DNA of the CDR3: TGTGCCAGCAGTTTGTATCCGGGAGGGGGGTACGAGCAGTACTTC. Translated: CASSLYPGGGYEQYF.

V gene TRBV27 combines with J gene TRBJ1-4, with D uncertain. The V gene's germline CDR1 is MNHEY and CDR2 SMNVEV (reference sequence). CDR3 length: 13 amino acids. V shed 7 bases and J shed 7 bases, with 13 bases lying between them. The CDR3 here is CASMTVGGEKLFF. For the CDR3, the DNA is TGTGCCAGCATGACGGTCGGCGGTGAAAAACTGTTTTTT.

This clone was recorded only once. In DNA, the CDR3 is TGCGCCAGCAGCTTGGGACTTAACTTGGTCGGCTCTGGAAACACCATATATTTT. Translating gives CASSLGLNLVGSGNTIYF. The V call is TRBV5-1, the J call TRBJ1-3; D gene unclear. This CDR3 is 18 amino acids long. Germline V CDR1 and CDR2: SGHRS, YFSETQ. V was cut by 0 bases and J by 0 bases, with 16 bases left in between.

This rearrangement joins TRBV6-1 to TRBJ2-7, with a tentative D call TRBD2 (7 bases). Germline V gene sequence: CDR1 MNHNS, CDR2 SASEGT. V was shortened by 6 bases and J by 6 bases, with 21 bases between the two germline ends. The CDR3 extends over 15 amino acids. The CDR3 DNA reads as TGTGCCAGCAGCTACAGGGAGGGATCGGTAAGCGAGCAGTACTTC. Translated: CASSYREGSVSEQYF.

The rearrangement links TRBV11-2 to TRBJ2-1; the D call may be TRBD1 or TRBD2 (6 bases each). Per germline, CDR1 SGHAT and CDR2 FQNNGV. The CDR3 extends over 15 amino acids. V lost 5 bases and J 5 bases, leaving 16 bases between the germline ends. The CDR3 here is CASSEARRGDNEQFF. The CDR3 DNA reads as TGTGCCAGCAGCGAGGCCAGGAGGGGGGACAATGAGCAGTTCTTC.